This T cell receptor beta chain derives from a study of T cell responses to AZD1222 COVID-19 vaccine. Notes on the study in general: Mostly white British, mostly female donors; authors suggested clonal diversity may be underestimated.

Clones were read by immunoSEQ multiplex PCR, and TCRdb kept only the in-frame ones, dropping some. Of fewer than 110,000 clones detected, around 93% appear once; the ten largest clones hold 8.5% to 10%. Worth noting for this clone: Antigen unknown.

Trimming at V came to 5 bases and at J to 2 bases, leaving 7 bases not matched to a gene. Germline loops: CDR1 SGHNT, CDR2 YYREEE (reference sequence). The CDR3 has 14 amino acids. This rearrangement joins TRBV5-4 to TRBJ2-7, with TRBD1 matching 7 bases. The TCR was taken from an adult who received the AZD1222 COVID-19 vaccine. The sample here was peripheral blood, taken 28 days after the second AZD1222 dose. DNA for the CDR3: TGTGCCAGCAGTCCGACAGGGAATACCTACGAGCAGTACTTC. Its protein is CASSPTGNTYEQYF.